The clone carrying this TCR beta chain came up a few times. Its matching antigen is unknown. The source of the sample is a study of vaccination effects on CD4 cells after COVID-19. Study-level background: Sequencing in the ViraFEST assay came after antigen-specific CD4+ T cells had been expanded with viral peptide pools, which were used to stimulate PBMC.

Cells that had been cultured for roughly ten days were the source of isolated CD4+ T cells. Of the BNT162b2 and mRNA-1273 vaccines, participants received two doses of one or the other. Sequencing was performed with immunoSEQ multiplex PCR; in TCRdb, only in-frame clones are kept and a portion is missing. Among some 40,000 clones listed, more than 65% were seen once. The CDR3 extends over 16 amino acids. Germline assignment: CDR1 SNHLY and CDR2 FYNNEI. The V gene end was trimmed by 4 bases and the J gene end by 2 bases; junction bases not matched to a gene: 8. This chain uses TRBV2 with TRBJ1-2, with 9 bases aligning to TRBD1. Specimen: CD4+ T cells from PBMCs cultured without peptide, collected after COVID-19 vaccination. This receptor was identified in a human donor who received a COVID-19 vaccine. DNA for the CDR3: TGTGCCAGCAGTGTCTATCCGGGACAGGGCAACTATGGCTACACCTTC. Its translation is CASSVYPGQGNYGYTF.